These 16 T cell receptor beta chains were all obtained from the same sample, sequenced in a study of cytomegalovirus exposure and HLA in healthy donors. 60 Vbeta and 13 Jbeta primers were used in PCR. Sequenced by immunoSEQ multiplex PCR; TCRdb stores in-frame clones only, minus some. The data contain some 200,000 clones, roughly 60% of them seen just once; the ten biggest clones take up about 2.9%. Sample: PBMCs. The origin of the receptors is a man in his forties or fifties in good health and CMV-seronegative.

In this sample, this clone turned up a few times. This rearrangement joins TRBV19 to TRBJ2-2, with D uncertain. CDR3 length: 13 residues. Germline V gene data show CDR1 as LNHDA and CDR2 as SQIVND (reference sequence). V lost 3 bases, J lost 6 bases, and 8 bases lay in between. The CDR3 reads CASSIPYSGELFF. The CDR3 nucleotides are TGTGCCAGTAGTATCCCTTATTCCGGGGAGCTGTTTTTT.

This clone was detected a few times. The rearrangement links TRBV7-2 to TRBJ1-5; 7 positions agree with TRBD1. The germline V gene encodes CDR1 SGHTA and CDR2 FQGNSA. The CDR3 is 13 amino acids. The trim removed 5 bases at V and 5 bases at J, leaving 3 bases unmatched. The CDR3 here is CASSRTGDQPQHF. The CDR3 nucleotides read TGTGCCAGCAGCCGAACAGGGGATCAGCCCCAGCATTTT.

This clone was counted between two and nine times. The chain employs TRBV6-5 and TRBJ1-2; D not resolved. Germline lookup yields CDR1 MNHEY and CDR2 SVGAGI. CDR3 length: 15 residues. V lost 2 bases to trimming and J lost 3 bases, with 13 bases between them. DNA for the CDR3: TGTGCCAGCAGTTACATGAGGGTGGAGGACTATGGCTACACCTTC. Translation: CASSYMRVEDYGYTF.

The CDR3 nucleotides are TGTGCCAGAGGACTAGCGGGAGGCACATCCTACGAGCAGTACTTC. Translating gives CARGLAGGTSYEQYF. The chain couples TRBV7-9 to TRBJ2-7, with 14 nucleotides matching TRBD2. Trimming took 9 bases from V and 1 from J; bases not matched to a gene: 5. The CDR3 runs 15 residues. Looked up from germline, CDR1 is SEHNR and CDR2 is FQNEAQ (reference sequence).

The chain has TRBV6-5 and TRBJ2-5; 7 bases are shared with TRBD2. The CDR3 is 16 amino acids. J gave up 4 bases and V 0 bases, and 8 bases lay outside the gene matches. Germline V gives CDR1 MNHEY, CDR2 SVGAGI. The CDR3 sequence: CASSYSSSGRGETQYF. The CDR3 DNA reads TGTGCCAGCAGTTACTCGAGTAGCGGGCGAGGAGAGACCCAGTACTTC.

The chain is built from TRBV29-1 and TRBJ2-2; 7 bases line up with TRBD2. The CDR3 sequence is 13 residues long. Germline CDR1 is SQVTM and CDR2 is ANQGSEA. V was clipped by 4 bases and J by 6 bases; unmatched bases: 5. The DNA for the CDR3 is TGCAGCGTTGTCGCGGGGGTGGCCGGGGAGCTGTTTTTT. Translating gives CSVVAGVAGELFF.

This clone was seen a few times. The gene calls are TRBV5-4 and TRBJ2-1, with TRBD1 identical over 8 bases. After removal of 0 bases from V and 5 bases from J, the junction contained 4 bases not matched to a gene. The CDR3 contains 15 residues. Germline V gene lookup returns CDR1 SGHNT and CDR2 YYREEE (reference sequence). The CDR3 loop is CASSLGDRKDNEQFF. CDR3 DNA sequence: TGTGCCAGCAGCTTGGGGGACAGGAAGGACAATGAGCAGTTCTTC.

The CDR3 DNA sequence: TGTGCCAGCAGGGACAGGGGGCTCATGAACACTGAAGCTTTCTTT. Its translation: CASRDRGLMNTEAFF. The V call is TRBV6-5, the J call TRBJ1-1; 11 nucleotides agree with TRBD1. CDR3 length: 15 amino acids. Per germline, CDR1 MNHEY and CDR2 SVGAGI. J lost 0 bases, V lost 6 bases, and 3 bases had no gene match.

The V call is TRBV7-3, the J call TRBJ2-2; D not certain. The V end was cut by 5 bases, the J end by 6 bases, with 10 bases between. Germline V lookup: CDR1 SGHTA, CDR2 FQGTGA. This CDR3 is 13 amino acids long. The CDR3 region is CASSVYFSGELFF. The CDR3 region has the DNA TGTGCCAGCAGCGTATATTTCTCCGGGGAGCTGTTTTTT.

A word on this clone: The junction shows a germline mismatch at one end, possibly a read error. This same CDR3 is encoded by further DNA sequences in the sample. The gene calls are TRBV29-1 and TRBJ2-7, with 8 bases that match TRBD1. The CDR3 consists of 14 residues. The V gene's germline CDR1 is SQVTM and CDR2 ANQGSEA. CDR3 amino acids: CSVKDRGKKDEQYF. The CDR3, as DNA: TGCAGCGTGAAAGACAGGGGAAAAAAGGACGAGCAGTACTTT.

This CDR3 reads CASSQGGGRARNSPLHF. Here the CDR3 DNA reads TGCGCCAGCAGCCAAGGGGGAGGGAGAGCCCGTAATTCACCCCTCCACTTT. The chain couples TRBV4-1 to TRBJ1-6; D remains unclear. Germline V gene data show CDR1 as MGHRA and CDR2 as YSYEKL. There are 17 residues in the CDR3. Between the trimmed V and J ends, which lost 1 base and 6 bases, there was a span of 16 bases.

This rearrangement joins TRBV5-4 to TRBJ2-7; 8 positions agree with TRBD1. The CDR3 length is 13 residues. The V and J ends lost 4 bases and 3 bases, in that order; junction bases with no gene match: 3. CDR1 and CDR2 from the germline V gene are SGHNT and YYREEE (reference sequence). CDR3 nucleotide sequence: TGTGCCAGCAGCGGGGACAGGAGCTACGAGCAGTACTTC. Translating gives CASSGDRSYEQYF. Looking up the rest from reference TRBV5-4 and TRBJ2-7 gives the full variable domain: ETGVTQSPTHLIKTRGQQVTLRCSSQSGHNTVSWYQQALGQGPQFIFQYYREEENGRGNFPPRFSGLQFPNYSSELNVNALELDDSALYLCASSGDRSYEQYFGPGTRLTVT.

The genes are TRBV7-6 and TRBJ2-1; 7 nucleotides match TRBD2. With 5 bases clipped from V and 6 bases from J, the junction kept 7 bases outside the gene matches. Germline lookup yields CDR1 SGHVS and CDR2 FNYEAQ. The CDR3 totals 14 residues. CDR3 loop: CASSLGLVSNEQFF. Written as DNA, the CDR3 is TGTGCCAGCAGCCTCGGACTAGTTAGCAATGAGCAGTTCTTC. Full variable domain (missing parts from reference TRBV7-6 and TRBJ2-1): GAGVSQSPRYKVTKRGQDVALRCDPISGHVSLYWYRQALGQGPEFLTYFNYEAQQDKSGLPNDRFSAERPEGSISTLTIQRTEQRDSAMYRCASSLGLVSNEQFFGPGTRLTVL.

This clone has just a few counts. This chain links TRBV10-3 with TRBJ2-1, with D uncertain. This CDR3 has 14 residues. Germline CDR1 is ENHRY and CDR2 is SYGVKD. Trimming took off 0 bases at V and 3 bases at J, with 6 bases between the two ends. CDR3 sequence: CAISESTDYNEQFF. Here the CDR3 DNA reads TGTGCCATCAGTGAGTCGACTGACTACAATGAGCAGTTCTTC.

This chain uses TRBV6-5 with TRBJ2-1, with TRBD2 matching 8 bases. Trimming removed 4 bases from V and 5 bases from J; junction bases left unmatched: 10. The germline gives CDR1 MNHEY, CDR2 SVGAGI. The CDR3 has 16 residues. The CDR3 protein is CASSSPWREANNEQFF. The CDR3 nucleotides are TGTGCCAGCAGTTCCCCGTGGCGGGAGGCCAACAATGAGCAGTTCTTC.

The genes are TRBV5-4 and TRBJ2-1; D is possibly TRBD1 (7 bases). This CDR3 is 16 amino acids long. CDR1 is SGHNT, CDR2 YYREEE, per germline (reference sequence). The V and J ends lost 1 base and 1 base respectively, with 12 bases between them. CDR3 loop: CASSLSSGGSYNEQFF. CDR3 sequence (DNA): TGTGCCAGCAGCTTGTCGTCAGGGGGGTCCTACAATGAGCAGTTCTTC.